The clone carrying this TCR beta chain was seen only a few times. The entry originates in a study of blood T cell repertoires in COVID-19. Study information: COVID-19 samples collected from the United States, Italy and Spain covered acute and convalescent phases. T cells, B-cell-depleted T cells, or PBMCs supplied cDNA or gDNA.

This CDR3 has 15 residues. Per the germline V gene, CDR1 is MNHEY and CDR2 is SMNVEV (reference sequence). The trim removed 6 bases at V and 5 bases at J, leaving 7 bases unmatched. Measured with immunoSEQ multiplex PCR; TCRdb has only the in-frame clones, and not every one. The sample contains about 100,000 clones, over 75% of which appear only once. The sequencing input was peripheral blood. The chain combines TRBV27 with TRBJ1-5; 10 bases map to TRBD1. The sequence came from a man aged 30 to 39 in a cohort sampled during active COVID-19. The CDR3 DNA reads as TGTGCCAGCAGGCCGATCGGACAGGGGGATCAGCCCCAGCATTTT. Protein sequence: CASRPIGQGDQPQHF.